The TCR beta chain under discussion was sequenced for a study of T cell responses to AZD1222 COVID-19 vaccine. Study-level points and caveats: Donors skewed white British and female; clonal diversity was possibly underestimated.

The V end lost 0 bases, the J end lost 5 bases, and 7 bases lay between the germline ends. This CDR3 comprises 13 residues. Germline-derived CDR1 and CDR2 are KGHSH and LQKENI. Sequenced by immunoSEQ multiplex PCR; TCRdb stores in-frame clones only, minus some. The sample yields hundreds of thousands of clones, roughly 91% seen once. In regard to this clone: Antigen specificity is unknown.

This TCR came from an adult in good health. The source material was peripheral blood, sampled on day 0 of MenACWY control vaccination. The gene calls are TRBV18 and TRBJ2-5; the D is unclear. CDR3 in amino acids: CASSPPSGETQYF. CDR3 bases: TGTGCCAGCTCACCACCGTCCGGGGAGACCCAGTACTTC.